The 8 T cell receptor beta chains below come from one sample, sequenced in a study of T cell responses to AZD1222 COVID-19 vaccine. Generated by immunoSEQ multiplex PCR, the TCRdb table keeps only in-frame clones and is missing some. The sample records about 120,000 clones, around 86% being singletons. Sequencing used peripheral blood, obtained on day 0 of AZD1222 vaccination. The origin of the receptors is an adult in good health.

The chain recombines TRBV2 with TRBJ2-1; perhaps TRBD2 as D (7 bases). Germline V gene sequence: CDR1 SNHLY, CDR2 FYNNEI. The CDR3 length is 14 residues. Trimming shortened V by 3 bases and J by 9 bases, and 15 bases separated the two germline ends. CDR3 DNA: TGTGCCAGCAGTGATATTCGGGGGGCTGTTGAGCAGTTCTTC. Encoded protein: CASSDIRGAVEQFF.

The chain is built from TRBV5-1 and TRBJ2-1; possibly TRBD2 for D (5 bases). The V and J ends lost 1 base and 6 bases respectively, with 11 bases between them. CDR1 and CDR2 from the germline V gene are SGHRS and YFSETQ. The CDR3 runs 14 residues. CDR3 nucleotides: TGCGCCAGCAGCTTGCCGGGAATAGGCAATGAGCAGTTCTTC. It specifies CASSLPGIGNEQFF. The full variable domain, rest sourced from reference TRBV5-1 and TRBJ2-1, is KAGVTQTPRYLIKTRGQQVTLSCSPISGHRSVSWYQQTPGQGLQFLFEYFSETQRNKGNFPGRFSGRQFSNSRSEMNVSTLELGDSALYLCASSLPGIGNEQFFGPGTRLTVL.

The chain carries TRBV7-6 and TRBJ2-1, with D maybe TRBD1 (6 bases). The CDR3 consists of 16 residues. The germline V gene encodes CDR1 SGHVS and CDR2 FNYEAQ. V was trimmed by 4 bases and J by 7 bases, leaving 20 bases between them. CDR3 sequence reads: CASSSRPGQPNNEQFF. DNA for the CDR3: TGTGCCAGCAGCTCCCGCCCGGGACAACCTAATAATGAGCAGTTCTTC. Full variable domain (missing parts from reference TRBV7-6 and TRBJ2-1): GAGVSQSPRYKVTKRGQDVALRCDPISGHVSLYWYRQALGQGPEFLTYFNYEAQQDKSGLPNDRFSAERPEGSISTLTIQRTEQRDSAMYRCASSSRPGQPNNEQFFGPGTRLTVL.

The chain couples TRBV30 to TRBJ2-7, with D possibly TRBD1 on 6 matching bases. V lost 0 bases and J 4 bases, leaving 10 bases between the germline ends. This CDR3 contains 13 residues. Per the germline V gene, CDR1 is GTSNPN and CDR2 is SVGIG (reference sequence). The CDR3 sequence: CAWSVGQGYEQYF. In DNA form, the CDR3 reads TGTGCCTGGAGTGTAGGCCAGGGGTACGAGCAGTACTTC.

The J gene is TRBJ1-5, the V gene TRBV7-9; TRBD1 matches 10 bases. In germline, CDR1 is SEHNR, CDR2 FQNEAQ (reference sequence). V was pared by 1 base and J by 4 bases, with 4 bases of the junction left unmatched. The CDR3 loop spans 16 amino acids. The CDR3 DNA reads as TGTGCCAGCAGCTTAGTAGGGGGACAGGGGAATCAGCCCCAGCATTTT. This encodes CASSLVGGQGNQPQHF.

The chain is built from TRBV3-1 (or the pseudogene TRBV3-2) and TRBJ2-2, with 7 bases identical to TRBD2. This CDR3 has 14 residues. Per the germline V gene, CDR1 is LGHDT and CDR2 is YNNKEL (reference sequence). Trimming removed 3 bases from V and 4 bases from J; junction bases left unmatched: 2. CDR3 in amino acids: CASSHLAVTGELFF. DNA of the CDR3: TGTGCCAGCAGCCATCTAGCGGTCACCGGGGAGCTGTTTTTT.

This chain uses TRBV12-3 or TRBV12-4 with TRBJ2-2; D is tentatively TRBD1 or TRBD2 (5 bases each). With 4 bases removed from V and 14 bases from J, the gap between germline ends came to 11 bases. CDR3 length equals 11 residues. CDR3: CASSSRDVLFF. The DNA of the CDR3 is TGTGCCAGCAGTTCCCGGGACGTCCTGTTTTTT.

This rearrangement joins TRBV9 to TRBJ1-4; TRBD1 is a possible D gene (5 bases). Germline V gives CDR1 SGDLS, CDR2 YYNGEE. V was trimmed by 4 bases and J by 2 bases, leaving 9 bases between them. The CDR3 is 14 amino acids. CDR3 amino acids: CASSPGRTNEKLFF. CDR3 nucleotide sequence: TGTGCCAGCAGCCCGGGACGGACTAATGAAAAACTGTTTTTT.